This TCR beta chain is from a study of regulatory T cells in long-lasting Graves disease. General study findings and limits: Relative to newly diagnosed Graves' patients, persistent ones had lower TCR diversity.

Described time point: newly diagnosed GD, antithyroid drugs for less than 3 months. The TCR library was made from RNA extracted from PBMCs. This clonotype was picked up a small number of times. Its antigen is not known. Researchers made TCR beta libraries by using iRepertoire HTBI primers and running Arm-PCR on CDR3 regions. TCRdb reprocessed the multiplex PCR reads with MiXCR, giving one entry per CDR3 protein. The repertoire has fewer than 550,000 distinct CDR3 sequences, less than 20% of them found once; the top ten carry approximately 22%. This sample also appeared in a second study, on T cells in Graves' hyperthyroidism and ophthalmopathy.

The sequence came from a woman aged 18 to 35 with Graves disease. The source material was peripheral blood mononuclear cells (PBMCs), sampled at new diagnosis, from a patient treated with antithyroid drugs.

This CDR3 is CASSLGGSGTYNEQFF. The CDR3 DNA follows: TGTGCCAGCAGCTTAGGGGGTAGCGGAACCTACAATGAGCAGTTCTTC. The V gene is TRBV7-6, the J gene TRBJ2-1; tentative D call: TRBD2 (6 bases). V was pared by 1 base and J by 2 bases, with 12 bases between. The V gene's germline CDR1 is SGHVS and CDR2 FNYEAQ. This CDR3 is built from 16 residues.